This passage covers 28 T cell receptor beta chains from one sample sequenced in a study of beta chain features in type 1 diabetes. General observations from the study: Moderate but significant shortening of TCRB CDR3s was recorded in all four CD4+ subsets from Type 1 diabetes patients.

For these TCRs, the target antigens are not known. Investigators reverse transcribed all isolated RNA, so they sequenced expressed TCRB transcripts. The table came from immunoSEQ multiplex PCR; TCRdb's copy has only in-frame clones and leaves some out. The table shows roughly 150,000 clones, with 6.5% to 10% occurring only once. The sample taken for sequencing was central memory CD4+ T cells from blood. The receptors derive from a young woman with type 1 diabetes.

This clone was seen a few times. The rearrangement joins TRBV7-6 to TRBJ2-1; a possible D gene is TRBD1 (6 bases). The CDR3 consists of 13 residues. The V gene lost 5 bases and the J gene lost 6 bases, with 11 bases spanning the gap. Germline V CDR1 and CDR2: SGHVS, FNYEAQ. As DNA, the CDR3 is TGTGCCAGCAGCGTAGGACAGACCAATGAGCAGTTCTTC. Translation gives CASSVGQTNEQFF.

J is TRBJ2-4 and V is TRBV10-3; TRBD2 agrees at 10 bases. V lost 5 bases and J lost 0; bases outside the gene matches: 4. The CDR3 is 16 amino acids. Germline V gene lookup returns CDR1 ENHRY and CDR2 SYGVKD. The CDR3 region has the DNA TGTGCCATCAGTAAACTAGCGGGGACAGCCAAAAACATTCAGTACTTC. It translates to CAISKLAGTAKNIQYF.

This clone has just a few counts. CDR3 sequence (DNA): TGTGCCAGTACCCCGGACAGGGTCTTTGGTGGCTACACCTTC. Protein: CASTPDRVFGGYTF. This chain connects TRBV19 to TRBJ1-2, with TRBD1 matching 8 bases. The V segment lost 7 bases and the J segment 7 bases; nucleotides outside the gene matches: 11. Germline V lookup: CDR1 LNHDA, CDR2 SQIVND (reference sequence). The CDR3 length is 14 residues.

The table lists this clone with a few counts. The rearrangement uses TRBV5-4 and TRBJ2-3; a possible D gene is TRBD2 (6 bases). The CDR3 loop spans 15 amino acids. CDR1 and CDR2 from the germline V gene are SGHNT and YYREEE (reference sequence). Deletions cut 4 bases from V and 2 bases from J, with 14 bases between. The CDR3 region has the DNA TGTGCCAGCAGCGCGGGACTCCCGGACACAGATACGCAGTATTTT. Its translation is CASSAGLPDTDTQYF.

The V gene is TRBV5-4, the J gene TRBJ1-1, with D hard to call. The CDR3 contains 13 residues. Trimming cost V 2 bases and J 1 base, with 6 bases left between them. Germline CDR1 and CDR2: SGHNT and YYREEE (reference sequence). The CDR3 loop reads CASSFERNTEAFF. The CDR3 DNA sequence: TGTGCCAGCAGCTTTGAGCGGAACACTGAAGCTTTCTTT.

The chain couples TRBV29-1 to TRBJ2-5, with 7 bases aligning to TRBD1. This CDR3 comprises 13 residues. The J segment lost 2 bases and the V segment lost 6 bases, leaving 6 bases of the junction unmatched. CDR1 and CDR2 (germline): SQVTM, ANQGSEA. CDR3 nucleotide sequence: TGCAGCGTGTCCGGGACAGCGCAAGAGACCCAGTACTTC. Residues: CSVSGTAQETQYF.

The CDR3, as DNA: TGTGCCAGCAGCTTAGGGACAGGGTTTGAAGCTTTCTTT. Amino acid sequence: CASSLGTGFEAFF. V and J are TRBV7-8 and TRBJ1-1; 8 bases are a match to TRBD1. The V segment lost 1 base and the J segment 7 bases; nucleotides outside the gene matches: 2. This CDR3 contains 13 residues. Per germline, CDR1 SGHVS and CDR2 FQNEAQ.

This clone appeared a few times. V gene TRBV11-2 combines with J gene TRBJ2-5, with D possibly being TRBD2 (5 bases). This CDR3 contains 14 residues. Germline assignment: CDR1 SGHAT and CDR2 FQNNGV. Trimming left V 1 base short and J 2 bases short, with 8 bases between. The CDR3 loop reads CASSLGSGQETQYF. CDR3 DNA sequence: TGTGCCAGCAGCTTAGGAAGCGGTCAAGAGACCCAGTACTTC. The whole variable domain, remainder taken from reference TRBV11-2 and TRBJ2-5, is EAGVAQSPRYKIIEKRQSVAFWCNPISGHATLYWYQQILGQGPKLLIQFQNNGVVDDSQLPKDRFSAERLKGVDSTLKIQPAKLEDSAVYLCASSLGSGQETQYFGPGTRLLVL.

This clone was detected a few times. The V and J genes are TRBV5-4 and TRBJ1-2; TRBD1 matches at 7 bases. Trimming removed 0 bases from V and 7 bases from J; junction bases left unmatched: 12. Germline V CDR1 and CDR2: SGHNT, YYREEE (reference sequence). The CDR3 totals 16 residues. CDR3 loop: CASSLANEGARSGYTF. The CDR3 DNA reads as TGTGCCAGCAGCTTGGCGAACGAGGGGGCACGGTCTGGCTACACCTTC. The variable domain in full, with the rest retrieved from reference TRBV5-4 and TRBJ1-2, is ETGVTQSPTHLIKTRGQQVTLRCSSQSGHNTVSWYQQALGQGPQFIFQYYREEENGRGNFPPRFSGLQFPNYSSELNVNALELDDSALYLCASSLANEGARSGYTFGSGTRLTVV.

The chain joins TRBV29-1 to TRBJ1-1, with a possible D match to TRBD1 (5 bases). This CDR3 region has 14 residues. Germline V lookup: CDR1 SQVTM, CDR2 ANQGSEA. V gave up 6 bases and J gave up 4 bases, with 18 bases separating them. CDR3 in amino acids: CSVALPGVGTEAFF. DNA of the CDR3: TGCAGCGTCGCACTCCCGGGGGTCGGCACTGAAGCTTTCTTT.

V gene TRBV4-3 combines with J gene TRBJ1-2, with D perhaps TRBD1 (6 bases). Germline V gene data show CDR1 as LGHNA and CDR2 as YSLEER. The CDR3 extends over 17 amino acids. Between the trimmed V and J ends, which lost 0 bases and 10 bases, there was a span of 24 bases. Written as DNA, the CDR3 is TGCGCCAGCAGCCAAGAACAACCGGGACGGAGAAGGGGGTTCTACACCTTC. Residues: CASSQEQPGRRRGFYTF.

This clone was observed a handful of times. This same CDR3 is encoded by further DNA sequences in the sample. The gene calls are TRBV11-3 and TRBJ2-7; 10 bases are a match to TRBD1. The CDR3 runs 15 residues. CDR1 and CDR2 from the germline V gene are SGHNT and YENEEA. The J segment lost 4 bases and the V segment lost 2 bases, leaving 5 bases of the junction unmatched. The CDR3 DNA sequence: TGTGCCAGCAGCTTACGCCGGGACAGGGGTTACGAGCAGTACTTC. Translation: CASSLRRDRGYEQYF.

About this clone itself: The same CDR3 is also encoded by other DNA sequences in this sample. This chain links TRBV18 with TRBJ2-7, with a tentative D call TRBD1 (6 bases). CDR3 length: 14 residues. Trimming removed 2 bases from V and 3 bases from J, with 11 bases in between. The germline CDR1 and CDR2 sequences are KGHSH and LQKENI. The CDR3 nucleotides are TGTGCCAGCTCACCATCTGGACAGAACTACGAGCAGTACTTC. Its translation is CASSPSGQNYEQYF.

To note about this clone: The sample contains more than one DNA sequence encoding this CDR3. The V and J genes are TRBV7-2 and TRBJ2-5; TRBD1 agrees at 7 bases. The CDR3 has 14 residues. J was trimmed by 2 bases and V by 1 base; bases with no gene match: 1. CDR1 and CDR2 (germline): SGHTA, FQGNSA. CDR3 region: CASSLGQGQETQYF. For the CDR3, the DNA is TGTGCCAGCAGCTTAGGACAGGGTCAAGAGACCCAGTACTTC. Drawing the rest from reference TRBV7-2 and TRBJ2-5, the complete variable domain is GAGVSQSPSNKVTEKGKDVELRCDPISGHTALYWYRQSLGQGLEFLIYFQGNSAPDKSGLPSDRFSAERTGGSVSTLTIQRTQQEDSAVYLCASSLGQGQETQYFGPGTRLLVL.

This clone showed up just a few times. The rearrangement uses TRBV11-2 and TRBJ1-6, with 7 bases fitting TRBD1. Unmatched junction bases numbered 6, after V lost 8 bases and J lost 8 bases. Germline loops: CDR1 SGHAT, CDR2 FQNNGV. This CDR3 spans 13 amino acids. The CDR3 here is CASSGTDDSPLHF. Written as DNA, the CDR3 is TGTGCCAGCTCCGGGACAGACGATTCACCCCTCCACTTT. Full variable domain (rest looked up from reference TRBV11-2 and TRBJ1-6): EAGVAQSPRYKIIEKRQSVAFWCNPISGHATLYWYQQILGQGPKLLIQFQNNGVVDDSQLPKDRFSAERLKGVDSTLKIQPAKLEDSAVYLCASSGTDDSPLHFGNGTRLTVT.

CDR3 nucleotide sequence: TGTGCCAGCAGTTCGGAAAAAGCGGGCTCCTACAATGAGCAGTTCTTC. It is translated as CASSSEKAGSYNEQFF. The V call is TRBV6-5, the J call TRBJ2-1; tentative D call: TRBD2 (6 bases). This CDR3 is built from 16 residues. Germline loops: CDR1 MNHEY, CDR2 SVGAGI. Trimming pared 4 bases from V and 0 bases from J, leaving 13 bases between.

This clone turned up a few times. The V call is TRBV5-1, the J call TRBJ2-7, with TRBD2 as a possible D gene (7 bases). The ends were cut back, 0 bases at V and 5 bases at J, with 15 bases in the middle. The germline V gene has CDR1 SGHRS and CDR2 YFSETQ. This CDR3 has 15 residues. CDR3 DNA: TGCGCCAGCAGCTTGGCAAGCCAGGGGAGGGACGAGCAGTACTTC. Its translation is CASSLASQGRDEQYF.

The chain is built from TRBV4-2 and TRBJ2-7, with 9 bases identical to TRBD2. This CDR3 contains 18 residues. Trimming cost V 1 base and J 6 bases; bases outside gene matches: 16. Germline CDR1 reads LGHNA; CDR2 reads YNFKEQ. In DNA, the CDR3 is TGTGCCAGCAGCCAAGCCCTGGGGGCTAGCGGGACGGAGCGCGAGCAGTACTTC. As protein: CASSQALGASGTEREQYF.

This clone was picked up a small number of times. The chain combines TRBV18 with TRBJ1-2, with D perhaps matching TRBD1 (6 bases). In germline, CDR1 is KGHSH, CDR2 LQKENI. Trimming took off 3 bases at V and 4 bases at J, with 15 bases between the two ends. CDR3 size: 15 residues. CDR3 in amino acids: CASSPSRDTGYGYTF. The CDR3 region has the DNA TGTGCCAGCTCACCGTCCCGGGACACTGGCTATGGCTACACCTTC.

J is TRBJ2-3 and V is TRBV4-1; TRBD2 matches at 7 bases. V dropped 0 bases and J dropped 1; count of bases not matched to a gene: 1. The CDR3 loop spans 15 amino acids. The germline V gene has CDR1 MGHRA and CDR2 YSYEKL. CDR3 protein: CASSQDGRGTDTQYF. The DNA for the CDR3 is TGCGCCAGCAGCCAAGATGGGAGGGGCACAGATACGCAGTATTTT.

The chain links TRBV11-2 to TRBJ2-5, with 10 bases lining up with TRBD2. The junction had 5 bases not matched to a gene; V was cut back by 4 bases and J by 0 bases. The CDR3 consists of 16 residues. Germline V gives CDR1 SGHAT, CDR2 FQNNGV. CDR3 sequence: CASSSLAGVHQETQYF. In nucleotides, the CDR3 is TGTGCCAGCAGCTCTCTAGCGGGGGTTCACCAAGAGACCCAGTACTTC.

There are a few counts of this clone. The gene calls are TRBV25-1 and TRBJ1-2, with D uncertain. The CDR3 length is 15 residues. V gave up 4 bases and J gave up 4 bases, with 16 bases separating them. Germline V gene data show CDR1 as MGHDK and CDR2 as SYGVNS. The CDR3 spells CASSAGISKGYGYTF. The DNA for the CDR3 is TGTGCCAGCAGTGCCGGGATCTCCAAGGGCTATGGCTACACCTTC.

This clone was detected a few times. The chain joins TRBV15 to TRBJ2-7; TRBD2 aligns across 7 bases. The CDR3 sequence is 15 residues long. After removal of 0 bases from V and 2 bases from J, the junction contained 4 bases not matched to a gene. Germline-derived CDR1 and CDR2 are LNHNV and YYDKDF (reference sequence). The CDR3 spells CATSRDKRGTYEQYF. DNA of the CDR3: TGTGCCACCAGCAGAGATAAGCGGGGCACCTACGAGCAGTACTTC.

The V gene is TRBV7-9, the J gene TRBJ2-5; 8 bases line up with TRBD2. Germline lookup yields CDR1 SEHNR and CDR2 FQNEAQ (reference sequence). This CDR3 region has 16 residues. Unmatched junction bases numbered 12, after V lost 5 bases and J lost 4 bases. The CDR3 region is CASSQTSGSGAETQYF. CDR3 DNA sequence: TGTGCCAGCAGCCAAACAAGCGGGAGTGGGGCAGAGACCCAGTACTTC.

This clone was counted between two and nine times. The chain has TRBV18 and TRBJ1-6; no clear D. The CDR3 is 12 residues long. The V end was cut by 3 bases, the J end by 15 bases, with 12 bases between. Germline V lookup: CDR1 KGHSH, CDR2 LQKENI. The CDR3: CASSPTLLDLHF. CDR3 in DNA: TGTGCCAGCTCACCGACTTTACTCGACCTCCACTTT.

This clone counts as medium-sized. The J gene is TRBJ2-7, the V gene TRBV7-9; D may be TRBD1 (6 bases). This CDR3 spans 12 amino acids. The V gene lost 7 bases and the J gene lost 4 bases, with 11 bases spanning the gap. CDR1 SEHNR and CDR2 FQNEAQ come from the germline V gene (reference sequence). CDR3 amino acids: CASTTGYYEQYF. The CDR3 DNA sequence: TGTGCCAGCACCACAGGGTATTACGAGCAGTACTTC. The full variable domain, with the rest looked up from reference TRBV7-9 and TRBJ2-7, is DTGVSQNPRHKITKRGQNVTFRCDPISEHNRLYWYRQTLGQGPEFLTYFQNEAQLEKSRLLSDRFSAERPKGSFSTLEIQRTEQGDSAMYLCASTTGYYEQYFGPGTRLTVT.

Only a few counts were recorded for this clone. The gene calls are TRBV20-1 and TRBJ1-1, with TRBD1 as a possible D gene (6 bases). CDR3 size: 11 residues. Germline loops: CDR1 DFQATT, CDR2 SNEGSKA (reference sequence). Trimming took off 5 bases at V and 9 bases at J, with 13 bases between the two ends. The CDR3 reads CSASRQEQAFF. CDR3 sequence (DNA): TGCAGTGCTTCACGACAGGAACAAGCTTTCTTT.

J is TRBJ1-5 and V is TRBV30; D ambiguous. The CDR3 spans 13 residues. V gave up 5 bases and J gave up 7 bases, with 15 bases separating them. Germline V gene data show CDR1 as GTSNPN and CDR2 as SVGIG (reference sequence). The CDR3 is CAWATGYDQPQHF. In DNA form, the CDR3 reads TGTGCCTGGGCCACGGGGTACGACCAGCCCCAGCATTTT.